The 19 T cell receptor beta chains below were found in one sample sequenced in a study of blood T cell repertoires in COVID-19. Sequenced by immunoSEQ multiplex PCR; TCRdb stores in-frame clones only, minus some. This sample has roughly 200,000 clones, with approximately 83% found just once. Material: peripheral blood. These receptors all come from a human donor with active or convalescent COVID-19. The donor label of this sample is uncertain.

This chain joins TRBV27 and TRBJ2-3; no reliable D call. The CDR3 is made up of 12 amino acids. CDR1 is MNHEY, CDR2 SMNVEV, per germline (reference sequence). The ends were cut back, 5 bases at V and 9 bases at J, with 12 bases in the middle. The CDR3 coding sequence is TGTGCCAGCAGTCTCGACCTAGGCACGCAGTATTTT. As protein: CASSLDLGTQYF.

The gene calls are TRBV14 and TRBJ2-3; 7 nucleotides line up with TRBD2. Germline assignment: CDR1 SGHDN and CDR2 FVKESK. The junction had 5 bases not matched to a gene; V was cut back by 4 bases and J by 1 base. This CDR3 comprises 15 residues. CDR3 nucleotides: TGTGCCAGCAGCCTCGGACTAGGGCGCACAGATACGCAGTATTTT. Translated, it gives CASSLGLGRTDTQYF.

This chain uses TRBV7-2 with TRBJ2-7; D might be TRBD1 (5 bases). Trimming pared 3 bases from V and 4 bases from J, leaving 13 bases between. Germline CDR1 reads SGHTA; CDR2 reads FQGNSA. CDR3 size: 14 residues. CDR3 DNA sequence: TGTGCCAGCAGCTTGAGACAGAAACCTTACGAGCAGTACTTC. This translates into CASSLRQKPYEQYF.

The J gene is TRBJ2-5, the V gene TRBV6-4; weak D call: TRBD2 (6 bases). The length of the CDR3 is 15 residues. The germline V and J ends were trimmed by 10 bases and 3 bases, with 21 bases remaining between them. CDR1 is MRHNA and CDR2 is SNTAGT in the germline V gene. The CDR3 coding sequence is TGTGCCACCCAGGGCGTGGGGGGACCTAAAGAGACCCAGTACTTC. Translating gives CATQGVGGPKETQYF.

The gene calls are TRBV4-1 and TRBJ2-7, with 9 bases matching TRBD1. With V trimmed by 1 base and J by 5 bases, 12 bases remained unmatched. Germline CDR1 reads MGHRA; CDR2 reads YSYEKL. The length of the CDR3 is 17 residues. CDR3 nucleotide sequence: TGCGCCAGCAGCCAAGGGACAGGGGAAGGGCTTCCGGACGAGCAGTACTTC. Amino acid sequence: CASSQGTGEGLPDEQYF.

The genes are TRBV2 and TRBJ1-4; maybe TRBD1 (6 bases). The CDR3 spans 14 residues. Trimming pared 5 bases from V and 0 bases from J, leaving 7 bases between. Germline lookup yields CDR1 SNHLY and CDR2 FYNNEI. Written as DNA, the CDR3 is TGTGCCAGCAGTTACAGGGCAACTAATGAAAAACTGTTTTTT. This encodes CASSYRATNEKLFF.

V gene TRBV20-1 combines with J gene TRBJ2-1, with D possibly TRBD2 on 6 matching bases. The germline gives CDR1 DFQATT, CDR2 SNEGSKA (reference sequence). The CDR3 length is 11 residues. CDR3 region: CGGLSYNEQFF. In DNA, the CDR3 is TGCGGGGGACTGTCCTACAATGAGCAGTTCTTC.

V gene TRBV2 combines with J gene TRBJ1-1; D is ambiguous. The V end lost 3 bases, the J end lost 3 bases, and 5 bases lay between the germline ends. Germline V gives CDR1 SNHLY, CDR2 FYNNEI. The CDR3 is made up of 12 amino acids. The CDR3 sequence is CASSDRYTEAFF. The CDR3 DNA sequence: TGTGCCAGCAGTGATCGGTACACTGAAGCTTTCTTT.

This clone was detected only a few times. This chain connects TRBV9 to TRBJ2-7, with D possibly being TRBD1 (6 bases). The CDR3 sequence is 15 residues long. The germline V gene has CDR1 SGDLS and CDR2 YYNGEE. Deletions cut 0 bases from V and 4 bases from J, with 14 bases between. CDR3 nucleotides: TGTGCCAGCAGCGTAGACTGGGGGCAGAGGTACGAGCAGTACTTC. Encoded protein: CASSVDWGQRYEQYF.

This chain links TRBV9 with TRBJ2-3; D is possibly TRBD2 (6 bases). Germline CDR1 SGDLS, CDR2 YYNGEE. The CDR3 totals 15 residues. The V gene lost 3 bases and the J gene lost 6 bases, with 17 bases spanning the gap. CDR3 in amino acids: CASSAQRRAGDTQYF. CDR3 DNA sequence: TGTGCCAGCAGCGCACAAAGGAGGGCCGGGGATACGCAGTATTTT.

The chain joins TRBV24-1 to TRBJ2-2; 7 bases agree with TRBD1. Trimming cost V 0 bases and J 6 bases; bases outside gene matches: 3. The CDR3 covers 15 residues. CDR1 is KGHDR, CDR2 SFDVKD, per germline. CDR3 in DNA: TGTGCCACCAGTGATTTGAGGGGGCGTGCCGGGGAGCTGTTTTTT. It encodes CATSDLRGRAGELFF.

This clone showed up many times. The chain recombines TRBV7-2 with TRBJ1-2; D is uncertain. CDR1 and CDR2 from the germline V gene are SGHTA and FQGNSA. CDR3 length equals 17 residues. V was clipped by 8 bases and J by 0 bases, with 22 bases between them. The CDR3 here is CASRPPSTLIANYGYTF. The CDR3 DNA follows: TGTGCCAGCCGCCCCCCCTCTACGCTTATAGCTAACTATGGCTACACCTTC.

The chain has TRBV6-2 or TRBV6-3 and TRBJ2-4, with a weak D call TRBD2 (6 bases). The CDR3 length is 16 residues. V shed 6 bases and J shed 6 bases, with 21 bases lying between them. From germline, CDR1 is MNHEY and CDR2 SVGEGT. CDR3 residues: CASSQARGFGGNIQYF. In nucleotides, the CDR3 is TGTGCCAGCAGCCAAGCCCGGGGGTTCGGGGGAAACATTCAGTACTTC.

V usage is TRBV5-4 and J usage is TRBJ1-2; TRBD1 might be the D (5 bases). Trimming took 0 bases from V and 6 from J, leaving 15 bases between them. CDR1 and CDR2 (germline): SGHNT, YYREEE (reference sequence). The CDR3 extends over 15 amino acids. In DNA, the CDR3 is TGTGCCAGCAGCTTGGAGGAGGGACGTAGGGATGGCTACACCTTC. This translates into CASSLEEGRRDGYTF.

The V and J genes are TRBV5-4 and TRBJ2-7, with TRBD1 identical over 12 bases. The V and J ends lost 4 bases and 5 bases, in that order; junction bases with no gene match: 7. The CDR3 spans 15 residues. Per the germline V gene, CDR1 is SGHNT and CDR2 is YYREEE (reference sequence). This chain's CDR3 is CASSPRDRGLDEQYF. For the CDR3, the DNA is TGTGCCAGCAGCCCCCGGGACAGGGGGCTGGACGAGCAGTACTTC.

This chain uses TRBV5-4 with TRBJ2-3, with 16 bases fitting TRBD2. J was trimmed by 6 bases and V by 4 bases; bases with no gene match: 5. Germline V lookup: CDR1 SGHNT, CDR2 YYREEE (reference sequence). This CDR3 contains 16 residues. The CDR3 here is CASSQGLAGGVDTQYF. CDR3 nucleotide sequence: TGTGCCAGCAGCCAGGGACTAGCGGGAGGGGTTGATACGCAGTATTTT.

The CDR3: CASSDRVVTEAFF. CDR3 bases: TGTGCCAGCTCCGACAGGGTGGTCACTGAAGCTTTCTTT. This rearrangement joins TRBV2 to TRBJ1-1; TRBD1 matches at 7 bases. This CDR3 has 13 amino acids. The germline V gene encodes CDR1 SNHLY and CDR2 FYNNEI. J was trimmed by 4 bases and V by 8 bases; bases with no gene match: 7. Together with reference TRBV2 and TRBJ1-1, the CDR3 gives the full variable domain: EPEVTQTPSHQVTQMGQEVILRCVPISNHLYFYWYRQILGQKVEFLVSFYNNEISEKSEIFDDQFSVERPDGSNFTLKIRSTKLEDSAMYFCASSDRVVTEAFFGQGTRLTVV.

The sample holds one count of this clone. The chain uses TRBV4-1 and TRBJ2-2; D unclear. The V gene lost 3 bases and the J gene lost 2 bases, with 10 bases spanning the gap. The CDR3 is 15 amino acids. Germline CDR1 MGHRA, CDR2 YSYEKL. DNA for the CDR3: TGCGCCAGCAGCCATCCCCCCCCTAACACCGGGGAGCTGTTTTTT. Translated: CASSHPPPNTGELFF.

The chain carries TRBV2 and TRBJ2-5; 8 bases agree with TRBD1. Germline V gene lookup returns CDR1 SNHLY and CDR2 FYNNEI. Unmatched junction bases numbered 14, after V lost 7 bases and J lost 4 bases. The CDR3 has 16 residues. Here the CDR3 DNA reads TGTGCCAGCACCCAGGGGGCTAGTCTCTACCGAGAGACCCAGTACTTC. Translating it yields CASTQGASLYRETQYF.